Listed here is a single TCR beta chain. The data originate from a study of PD-L1 blockade in urothelial cancer. The time point is: peripheral blood 6 weeks after treatment start. This CDR3 comprises 15 residues. V lost 1 base, J lost 7 bases, and 6 bases stayed unmatched. The germline V gene has CDR1 SGHNT and CDR2 YYREEE (reference sequence). The table came from immunoSEQ multiplex PCR; TCRdb's copy has only in-frame clones and leaves some out. The top ten clones hold 2.4% of a sample with 100,000 to 150,000 clones, around 88% of them seen once. The specimen comprised PBMCs, sampled around atezolizumab (anti-PD-L1) treatment. The chain has TRBV5-4 and TRBJ2-1, with TRBD2 identical over 9 bases. This receptor was obtained from a man aged 50-60 years with urothelial cancer. As DNA, the CDR3 is TGTGCCAGCAGCTTGTATGCGGGAGGGGGGAATGAGCAGTTCTTC. Residues: CASSLYAGGGNEQFF.